Presented here are 29 T cell receptor beta chains from one specimen sequenced in a study of CD8 T cells in ankylosing spondylitis. Study-wide points: Typical of ankylosing spondylitis blood, it appeared, was a TCR beta motif of eight highly homologous variants.

TCRdb reprocessed the 5' RACE reads with MiXCR, giving one entry per CDR3 protein. The data contain 400,000 to 450,000 distinct CDR3 sequences, more than 15% of them seen just once; the ten biggest clones take up under 1.2%. Which antigens these TCRs recognize remains unknown. Sequencing was carried out using blood, either unsorted or a sorted T cell fraction (not recorded which). All receptors derive from a male donor with ankylosing spondylitis.

The chain employs TRBV2 and TRBJ1-4; 11 nucleotides agree with TRBD1. This CDR3 is 15 amino acids long. Germline values: CDR1 SNHLY, CDR2 FYNNEI. V gave up 6 bases and J gave up 10 bases; unmatched junction bases: 10. CDR3 loop: CASRERTGGLGKLFF. CDR3 DNA: TGTGCCAGCAGGGAAAGGACAGGGGGCTTAGGAAAACTGTTTTTT.

This clonotype was detected only a few times. The chain is built from TRBV6-1 and TRBJ1-5; 8 nucleotides align to TRBD1. The CDR3 covers 16 residues. Germline-derived CDR1 and CDR2 are MNHNS and SASEGT. Trimming took 3 bases from V and 1 from J; bases not matched to a gene: 5. CDR3 nucleotide sequence: TGTGCCAGCAGTGATACCGGACAGGGAAGCAATCAGCCCCAGCATTTT. The encoded protein is CASSDTGQGSNQPQHF.

This clonotype appeared many times. The gene calls are TRBV20-1 and TRBJ2-3, with 7 bases aligning to TRBD2. This CDR3 comprises 16 residues. In germline, CDR1 is DFQATT, CDR2 SNEGSKA (reference sequence). Unmatched junction bases numbered 18, after V lost 6 bases and J lost 6 bases. CDR3 in DNA: TGCAGTGCCGGAGGAACGGGGCGGGAGTCTTCCGATACGCAGTATTTT. Residues: CSAGGTGRESSDTQYF.

The chain couples TRBV4-2 to TRBJ1-2; TRBD1 aligns across 9 bases. The junction had 8 bases not matched to a gene; V was cut back by 4 bases and J by 8 bases. The germline V gene has CDR1 LGHNA and CDR2 YNFKEQ. The CDR3 runs 14 residues. Here the CDR3 DNA reads TGTGCCAGCAGCCTCCAGACAGGGGGTCGGGGCTACACCTTC. Amino acid sequence: CASSLQTGGRGYTF.

The chain employs TRBV12-3 or TRBV12-4 and TRBJ1-5, with D tentatively TRBD1 (5 bases). The germline V and J ends were trimmed by 5 bases and 5 bases, with 13 bases remaining between them. The CDR3 length is 14 residues. The CDR3 DNA reads as TGTGCCAGCAGTGGCTCACGGGGGGATCAGCCCCAGCATTTT. It translates to CASSGSRGDQPQHF.

The sample holds a few counts of this clonotype. This chain connects TRBV11-2 to TRBJ2-1; 7 positions match TRBD1. Germline V gene data show CDR1 as SGHAT and CDR2 as FQNNGV. After removal of 4 bases from V and 5 bases from J, the junction contained 5 bases not matched to a gene. The CDR3 is 14 residues long. The CDR3 is CASSWGQRNNEQFF. CDR3 nucleotides: TGTGCCAGCAGCTGGGGACAGAGGAACAATGAGCAGTTCTTC.

This rearrangement joins TRBV7-2 to TRBJ2-2; 9 nucleotides align to TRBD2. This CDR3 has 17 residues. Germline loops: CDR1 SGHTA, CDR2 FQGNSA. With 1 base clipped from V and 4 bases from J, the junction kept 7 bases outside the gene matches. The CDR3 loop reads CASSLDASGKGTGELFF. The CDR3 DNA is TGTGCCAGCAGCTTAGACGCTAGCGGGAAAGGCACCGGGGAGCTGTTTTTT.

This rearrangement joins TRBV6-5 to TRBJ2-7; no definite D call. This CDR3 contains 15 residues. Trimming took off 3 bases at V and 2 bases at J, with 14 bases between the two ends. Germline V gene lookup returns CDR1 MNHEY and CDR2 SVGAGI. The CDR3, as DNA: TGTGCCAGCAGTTATAGGGTTTCCCCGGCCTACGAGCAGTACTTC. Its translation: CASSYRVSPAYEQYF.

This clonotype appeared a few times. The chain joins TRBV6-2 or TRBV6-3 to TRBJ1-1; D is possibly TRBD1 (5 bases). Germline CDR1 and CDR2: MNHEY and SVGEGT. Trimming pared 2 bases from V and 7 bases from J, leaving 5 bases between. The CDR3 totals 11 residues. The CDR3 spells CASSYGGEAFF. DNA of the CDR3: TGTGCCAGCAGTTACGGGGGTGAAGCTTTCTTT.

This clonotype has ten or more counts. The chain employs TRBV12-3 or TRBV12-4 and TRBJ2-5; TRBD2 matches 11 bases. V shed 2 bases and J 10 bases; nucleotides not matched to a gene: 3. The length of the CDR3 is 13 residues. In DNA, the CDR3 is TGTGCCAGCAGTTTAACTAGCGGGGGAGACCAGTACTTC. It yields the protein CASSLTSGGDQYF.

This clonotype was counted between two and nine times. CDR3 loop: CASRASGPAETQYF. The CDR3 region has the DNA TGTGCCAGCAGAGCCTCGGGCCCGGCGGAGACCCAGTACTTC. The genes are TRBV12-3 or TRBV12-4 and TRBJ2-5, with D unresolved. V gave up 6 bases and J gave up 5 bases, with 16 bases separating them. The CDR3 is 14 amino acids.

This clonotype was counted at least ten times. This chain uses TRBV18 with TRBJ2-7; D gene uncertain. The CDR3 has 12 amino acids. The V gene's germline CDR1 is KGHSH and CDR2 LQKENI. V lost 6 bases and J 9 bases, leaving 15 bases between the germline ends. CDR3 sequence: CASSTSQSWQYF. DNA of the CDR3: TGTGCCAGCTCTACTTCCCAGTCGTGGCAGTACTTC.

The chain uses TRBV12-3 or TRBV12-4 and TRBJ1-5, with D perhaps TRBD1 (6 bases). The CDR3 runs 17 residues. With 5 bases removed from V and 1 base from J, the gap between germline ends came to 18 bases. DNA for the CDR3: TGTGCCAGCAGTCCTGGGGCCAGGGGAGTGAGCAATCAGCCCCAGCATTTT. It encodes CASSPGARGVSNQPQHF.

The table lists this clonotype with a few counts. DNA for the CDR3: TGTGCCAGCAGCCGAACAGAGGGCGCCTATGAAAAACTGTTTTTT. Its protein is CASSRTEGAYEKLFF. The V gene is TRBV3-1, the J gene TRBJ1-4; D is unresolved. Per germline, CDR1 LGHDT and CDR2 YNNKEL (reference sequence). Trimming cost V 4 bases and J 6 bases, with 15 bases left between them. CDR3 length: 15 residues. Using reference TRBV3-1 and TRBJ1-4 for the parts outside the CDR3, the full variable domain is DTAVSQTPKYLVTQMGNDKSIKCEQNLGHDTMYWYKQDSKKFLKIMFSYNNKELIINETVPNRFSPKSPDKAHLNLHINSLELGDSAVYFCASSRTEGAYEKLFFGSGTQLSVL.

The rearrangement uses TRBV5-1 and TRBJ2-1, with 7 bases identical to TRBD2. The CDR3 loop spans 16 amino acids. Germline CDR1 reads SGHRS; CDR2 reads YFSETQ. After removal of 0 bases from V and 0 bases from J, the junction contained 3 bases not matched to a gene. CDR3 nucleotides: TGCGCCAGCAGCTTGGATCTAGCGGCCTCCTACAATGAGCAGTTCTTC. Protein sequence: CASSLDLAASYNEQFF.

This chain connects TRBV3-1 to TRBJ2-1; the match to TRBD1 covers 11 bases. The CDR3 extends over 15 amino acids. CDR1 and CDR2 (germline): LGHDT, YNNKEL (reference sequence). Unmatched junction bases numbered 2, after V lost 1 base and J lost 6 bases. The CDR3 reads CASSQGGTGGNEQFF. DNA of the CDR3: TGTGCCAGCAGCCAAGGCGGGACAGGGGGCAATGAGCAGTTCTTC.

The CDR3 region has the DNA TGTGCCAGCAGCTTAGATCGGCAACGGAGGGCTTTCTTT. Translating it yields CASSLDRQRRAFF. V and J are TRBV11-2 and TRBJ1-1, with unresolved D. This CDR3 is 13 amino acids long. The V end was cut by 0 bases, the J end by 11 bases, with 13 bases between. Germline V gives CDR1 SGHAT, CDR2 FQNNGV.

This clonotype was picked up many times. The V call is TRBV10-3, the J call TRBJ2-1, with 10 bases aligning to TRBD2. Germline CDR1 and CDR2: ENHRY and SYGVKD. CDR3 length equals 17 residues. Trimming at V came to 3 bases and at J to 7 bases, leaving 12 bases not matched to a gene. CDR3 amino acids: CAISDPLKLAGLNEQFF. CDR3 nucleotide sequence: TGTGCCATCAGTGATCCCCTAAAACTAGCGGGATTGAATGAGCAGTTCTTC.

This sequence joins TRBV12-3 or TRBV12-4 and TRBJ1-1; a possible D gene is TRBD1 (6 bases). V dropped 7 bases and J dropped 2 bases, with 14 bases sitting between them. This CDR3 is 14 amino acids long. In nucleotides, the CDR3 is TGTGCCAGCATGAGGGGACATTTAAACACTGAAGCTTTCTTT. Protein: CASMRGHLNTEAFF.

This clonotype showed up just a few times. This sequence joins TRBV2 and TRBJ1-5; TRBD1 is a possible D gene (5 bases). Trimming cost V 6 bases and J 0 bases, with 12 bases left between them. The length of the CDR3 is 15 residues. Germline CDR1 and CDR2: SNHLY and FYNNEI. The CDR3 protein is CASRGDGNSNQPQHF. CDR3 bases: TGTGCCAGCAGAGGGGACGGGAATAGCAATCAGCCCCAGCATTTT. Full variable domain (outside the CDR3, taken from reference TRBV2 and TRBJ1-5): EPEVTQTPSHQVTQMGQEVILRCVPISNHLYFYWYRQILGQKVEFLVSFYNNEISEKSEIFDDQFSVERPDGSNFTLKIRSTKLEDSAMYFCASRGDGNSNQPQHFGDGTRLSIL.

The genes are TRBV11-2 and TRBJ1-1; no clear D. CDR1 and CDR2 from the germline V gene are SGHAT and FQNNGV. This CDR3 has 13 residues. The V and J ends lost 4 bases and 6 bases respectively, with 12 bases between them. The CDR3 DNA reads as TGTGCCAGCAGCTCATACAACCCGCCTGAAGCTTTCTTT. Protein: CASSSYNPPEAFF. Based on the CDR3 plus reference TRBV11-2 and TRBJ1-1, the full variable domain is EAGVAQSPRYKIIEKRQSVAFWCNPISGHATLYWYQQILGQGPKLLIQFQNNGVVDDSQLPKDRFSAERLKGVDSTLKIQPAKLEDSAVYLCASSSYNPPEAFFGQGTRLTVV.

The chain is built from TRBV6-1 and TRBJ1-6, with D possibly TRBD1 on 5 matching bases. Trimming pared 6 bases from V and 9 bases from J, leaving 18 bases between. CDR3 size: 15 residues. Germline V gene data show CDR1 as MNHNS and CDR2 as SASEGT. This CDR3 is CASRQPGGVTSPLHF. The CDR3 bases are TGTGCCAGCAGACAACCTGGGGGGGTGACTTCACCCCTCCACTTT.

The gene calls are TRBV2 and TRBJ1-6, with TRBD1 matching 7 bases. This CDR3 contains 14 residues. CDR1 and CDR2 from the germline V gene are SNHLY and FYNNEI. With V trimmed by 9 bases and J by 7 bases, 9 bases remained unmatched. The CDR3 here is CARRDRASNSPLHF. The DNA of the CDR3 is TGTGCCAGGAGGGACAGAGCCTCCAATTCACCCCTCCACTTT.

The V call is TRBV5-1, the J call TRBJ2-7, with D perhaps TRBD2 (5 bases). Trimming pared 0 bases from V and 2 bases from J, leaving 12 bases between. CDR3 size: 15 residues. Looked up from germline, CDR1 is SGHRS and CDR2 is YFSETQ. The CDR3: CASSLVLGAPYEQYF. Written as DNA, the CDR3 is TGCGCCAGCAGCTTGGTCTTGGGAGCGCCCTACGAGCAGTACTTC.

V and J are TRBV6-1 and TRBJ2-2, with TRBD1 matching over 9 bases. The CDR3 consists of 16 residues. Germline values: CDR1 MNHNS, CDR2 SASEGT. V trimming: 0 bases; J trimming: 4 bases; junction bases outside the gene matches: 3. CDR3 sequence (DNA): TGTGCCAGCAGTGAAGCAGGGACAGGGTCCACCGGGGAGCTGTTTTTT. Protein: CASSEAGTGSTGELFF.

The chain has TRBV20-1 and TRBJ2-7; TRBD1 or TRBD2 may be the D gene (5 bases each). Germline CDR1 reads DFQATT; CDR2 reads SNEGSKA (reference sequence). The germline V and J ends were trimmed by 4 bases and 3 bases, with 19 bases remaining between them. The CDR3 is made up of 15 amino acids. The chain's CDR3 is CSAKLSGGGGYEQYF. The DNA for the CDR3 is TGCAGTGCTAAACTTAGTGGGGGTGGGGGCTACGAGCAGTACTTC.

The chain has TRBV7-2 and TRBJ2-1, with D possibly being TRBD1 or TRBD2 (5 bases each). Germline CDR1 is SGHTA and CDR2 is FQGNSA. V lost 5 bases, J lost 2 bases, and 16 bases lay in between. CDR3 length: 16 amino acids. This chain's CDR3 is CASSRQGNGAYNEQFF. CDR3 nucleotide sequence: TGTGCCAGCAGCCGCCAGGGCAACGGGGCCTACAATGAGCAGTTCTTC.

This clonotype was seen only a few times. The chain recombines TRBV3-1 with TRBJ2-3, with TRBD2 matching 10 bases. The CDR3 loop spans 18 amino acids. J lost 2 bases, V lost 0 bases, and 8 bases had no gene match. CDR1 is LGHDT and CDR2 is YNNKEL in the germline V gene (reference sequence). CDR3 bases: TGTGCCAGCAGCCAAGAAGGGAGAGCGGGGGGGTTCACAGATACGCAGTATTTT. It translates to CASSQEGRAGGFTDTQYF.

This clonotype came up a few times. The chain has TRBV18 and TRBJ2-7, with 7 nucleotides matching TRBD2. After removal of 1 base from V and 2 bases from J, the junction contained 5 bases not matched to a gene. Germline CDR1 and CDR2: KGHSH and LQKENI. The CDR3 is made up of 15 amino acids. In DNA form, the CDR3 reads TGTGCCAGCTCACCACTTCAAGCGGGGACCTACGAGCAGTACTTC. Residues: CASSPLQAGTYEQYF.